This TCR beta chain was sequenced for a study of cytomegalovirus exposure and HLA in healthy donors. Broader study findings: When the data were analyzed later, several of the most significant clusters appeared to be linked to common viral pathogens. Sequencing depth roughly uniform across donors was assumed in presence/absence analyses. Sequencing had likely introduced a cluster of highly shared sequence variants as an artifact.

Notes on this clone: What it binds is not known.

The germline CDR1 and CDR2 sequences are SGHRS and YFSETQ. Germline trimming cut 4 bases from V and 13 bases from J; bases unmatched to any gene: 17. The CDR3 runs 15 residues. With 60 Vbeta and 13 Jbeta primers, the PCR was carried out. Here immunoSEQ multiplex PCR was the method, and the copy in TCRdb shows in-frame clones only, minus some. The top ten hold just under 4.5% of the sample, which has around 160,000 clones, approximately 71% seen once. V is TRBV5-1 and J is TRBJ2-1; 7 nucleotides agree with TRBD1. The sequenced sample was PBMCs. This TCR derives from a woman under 30 in good health and CMV-seropositive. CDR3 sequence reads: CASSKTWDSHLHQFF. CDR3 bases: TGCGCCAGCAGCAAGACTTGGGACAGCCATTTACATCAGTTCTTC.